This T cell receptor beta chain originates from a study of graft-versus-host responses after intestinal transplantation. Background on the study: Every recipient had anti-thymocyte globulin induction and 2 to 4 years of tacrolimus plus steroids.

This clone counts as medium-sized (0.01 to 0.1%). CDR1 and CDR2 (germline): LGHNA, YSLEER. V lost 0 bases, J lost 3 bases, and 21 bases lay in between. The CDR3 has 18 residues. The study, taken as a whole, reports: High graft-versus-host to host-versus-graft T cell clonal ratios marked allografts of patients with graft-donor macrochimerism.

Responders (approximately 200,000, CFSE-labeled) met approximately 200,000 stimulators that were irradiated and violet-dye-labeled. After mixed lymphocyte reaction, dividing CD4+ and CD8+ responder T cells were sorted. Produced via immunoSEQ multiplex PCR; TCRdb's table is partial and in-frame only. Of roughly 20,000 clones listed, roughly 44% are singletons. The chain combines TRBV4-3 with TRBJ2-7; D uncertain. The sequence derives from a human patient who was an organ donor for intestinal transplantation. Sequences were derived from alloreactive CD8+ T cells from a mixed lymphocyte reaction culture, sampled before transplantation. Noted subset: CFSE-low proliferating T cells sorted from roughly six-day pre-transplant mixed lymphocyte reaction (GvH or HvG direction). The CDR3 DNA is TGCGCCAGCAGCCAAGAATGGGTTCAGTTCGGGTTGGTCTACGAGCAGTACTTC. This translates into CASSQEWVQFGLVYEQYF.